The next 8 T cell receptor beta chains were all read from a single sample in a study of pediatric ulcerative colitis. The rectum was sampled with one to two pinch biopsies at colonoscopy. Using immunoSEQ multiplex PCR, the repertoire was profiled, and TCRdb retains in-frame clones only, with some absent. The sample has roughly 25,000 clones, 65% to 80% seen once. The material sequenced was gut tissue. Receptors were obtained from a boy younger than 18 with severe ulcerative colitis.

The chain uses TRBV27 and TRBJ1-2; D gene unclear. This CDR3 comprises 15 residues. Trimming pared 5 bases from V and 0 bases from J, leaving 13 bases between. Germline values: CDR1 MNHEY, CDR2 SMNVEV (reference sequence). The CDR3 bases are TGTGCCAGCAGTGATTACCGGAACCCTAACTATGGCTACACCTTC. As protein: CASSDYRNPNYGYTF.

The chain combines TRBV5-4 with TRBJ2-4, with a tentative D call TRBD2 (7 bases). The CDR3 spans 15 residues. Between the trimmed V and J ends, which lost 2 bases and 7 bases, there was a span of 16 bases. Germline values: CDR1 SGHNT, CDR2 YYREEE (reference sequence). This chain's CDR3 is CASSLNSEGGNIQYF. The CDR3 region has the DNA TGTGCCAGCAGCTTAAATTCGGAGGGGGGGAACATTCAGTACTTC.

The chain links TRBV19 to TRBJ2-7, with unresolved D. CDR3 length equals 15 residues. Between the trimmed V and J ends, which lost 5 bases and 5 bases, there was a span of 19 bases. CDR1 is LNHDA, CDR2 SQIVND, per germline (reference sequence). CDR3 sequence: CASSPPGFDSHEQYF. The DNA of the CDR3 is TGTGCCAGTAGTCCCCCCGGTTTTGATTCTCACGAGCAGTACTTC.

The gene calls are TRBV29-1 and TRBJ2-5; possibly TRBD1 for D (6 bases). The germline V gene encodes CDR1 SQVTM and CDR2 ANQGSEA. The V end was cut by 4 bases, the J end by 7 bases, with 22 bases between. This CDR3 has 15 residues. The CDR3 DNA is TGCAGCGTTGCTTCCTCCGTCTTAGGGGGAGCGACCCAGTACTTC. This codes for CSVASSVLGGATQYF.

The chain employs TRBV18 and TRBJ2-7, with D maybe TRBD1 (5 bases). With 4 bases removed from V and 6 bases from J, the gap between germline ends came to 13 bases. The CDR3 has 13 residues. Per the germline V gene, CDR1 is KGHSH and CDR2 is LQKENI. CDR3 bases: TGTGCCAGCTCACGCAGGGATTCGGGCGAGCAGTACTTC. Protein product: CASSRRDSGEQYF.

The V call is TRBV18, the J call TRBJ2-2; the D is unclear. The germline V gene encodes CDR1 KGHSH and CDR2 LQKENI. V lost 2 bases, J lost 6 bases, and 7 bases lay in between. The CDR3 runs to 13 residues. The CDR3 here is CASSPMGSGELFF. The CDR3 region has the DNA TGTGCCAGCTCACCAATGGGATCCGGGGAGCTGTTTTTT. Complete variable domain (other parts from reference TRBV18 and TRBJ2-2): NAGVMQNPRHLVRRRGQEARLRCSPMKGHSHVYWYRQLPEEGLKFMVYLQKENIIDESGMPKERFSAEFPKEGPSILRIQQVVRGDSAAYFCASSPMGSGELFFGEGSRLTVL.

This clone was seen more than once but under ten times. The chain joins TRBV6-5 to TRBJ2-7; perhaps TRBD1 as D (8 bases). V lost 2 bases and J lost 7, with 15 bases in between. The CDR3 spans 14 residues. Germline V CDR1 and CDR2: MNHEY, SVGAGI. The CDR3 bases are TGTGCCAGCAGTTACCTAAAACAGGGGGGGGAGCAGTACTTC. This codes for CASSYLKQGGEQYF.

V gene TRBV6-6 combines with J gene TRBJ2-1; D gene uncertain. The germline V gene has CDR1 MNHNY and CDR2 SVGAGI (reference sequence). The CDR3 is 13 amino acids. Trimming shortened V by 5 bases and J by 5 bases, and 10 bases separated the two germline ends. Written as DNA, the CDR3 is TGTGCCAGCAGTGCCGTCTCAAACAATGAGCAGTTCTTC. Amino acid sequence: CASSAVSNNEQFF.